Here is one T cell receptor beta chain with its context. Its antigen is not known. Donors were healthy HIV-negative adults without recent acute infections or vaccinations. A CD45RA-negative memory subset and a CD45RA+ naive subset were separated from the CD4+ cells. The CDR3 sequence is 15 residues long. Trimming at V came to 4 bases and at J to 2 bases, leaving 6 bases not matched to a gene. CDR1 is SGDLS, CDR2 YYNGEE, per germline. This entry belongs to a study of shared clonotypes between healthy human individuals. TCRdb keeps only in-frame clones here, not all; method: immunoSEQ multiplex PCR. The data show roughly 2.5 million clones, with 85% to 95% seen just once and around 0.14% held by the top ten. Study outcomes and limitations: Clonotypes shared by all four donors outscored non-shared clonotypes in generation probability.

J is TRBJ1-3 and V is TRBV9, with TRBD1 matching 7 bases. The sequence derives from a man between 18 and 29 years old in good health. The material sequenced was naive CD4+ T cells sorted from blood. The subset is: CD45RA+ positively selected. The CDR3 is CASSSSGTAGNTIYF. The DNA for the CDR3 is TGTGCCAGCAGCTCGTCCGGGACAGCTGGAAACACCATATATTTT.